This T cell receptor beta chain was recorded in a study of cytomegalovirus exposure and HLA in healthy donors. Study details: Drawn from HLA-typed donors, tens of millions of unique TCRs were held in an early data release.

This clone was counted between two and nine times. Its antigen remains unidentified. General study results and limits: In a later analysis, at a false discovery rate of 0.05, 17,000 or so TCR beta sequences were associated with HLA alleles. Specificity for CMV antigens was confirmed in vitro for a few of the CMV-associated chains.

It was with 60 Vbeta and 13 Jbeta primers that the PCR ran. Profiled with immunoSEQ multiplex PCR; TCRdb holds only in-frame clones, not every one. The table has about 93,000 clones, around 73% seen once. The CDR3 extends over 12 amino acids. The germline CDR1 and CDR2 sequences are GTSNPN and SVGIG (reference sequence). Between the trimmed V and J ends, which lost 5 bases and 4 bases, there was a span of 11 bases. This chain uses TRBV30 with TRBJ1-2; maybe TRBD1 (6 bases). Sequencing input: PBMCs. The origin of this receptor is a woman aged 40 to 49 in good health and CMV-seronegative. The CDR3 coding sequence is TGTGCCTGGTCAGGGGCCCTCTATGGCTACACCTTC. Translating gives CAWSGALYGYTF.